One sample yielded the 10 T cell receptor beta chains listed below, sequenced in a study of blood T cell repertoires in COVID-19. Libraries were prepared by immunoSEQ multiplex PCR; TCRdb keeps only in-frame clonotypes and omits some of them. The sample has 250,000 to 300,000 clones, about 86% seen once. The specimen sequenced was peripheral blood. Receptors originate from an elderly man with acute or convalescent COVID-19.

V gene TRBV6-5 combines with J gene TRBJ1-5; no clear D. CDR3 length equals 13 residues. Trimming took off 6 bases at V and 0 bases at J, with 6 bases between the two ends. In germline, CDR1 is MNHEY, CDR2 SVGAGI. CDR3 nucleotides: TGTGCCAGCAGAGACTTTAGCAATCAGCCCCAGCATTTT. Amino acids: CASRDFSNQPQHF.

The DNA for the CDR3 is TGTGCCAGTGCACAGGGGGTAGGCTCCTACGAGCAGTACTTC. As protein: CASAQGVGSYEQYF. The chain links TRBV2 to TRBJ2-7, with TRBD1 matching 8 bases. Germline-derived CDR1 and CDR2 are SNHLY and FYNNEI. The CDR3 runs to 14 residues. The J segment lost 0 bases and the V segment lost 9 bases, leaving 7 bases of the junction unmatched.

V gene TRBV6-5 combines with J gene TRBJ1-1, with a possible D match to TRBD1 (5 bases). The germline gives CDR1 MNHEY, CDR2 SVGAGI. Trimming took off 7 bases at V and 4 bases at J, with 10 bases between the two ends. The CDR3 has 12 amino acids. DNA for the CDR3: TGTGCCAGCACAGGCGGGGGCACTGAAGCTTTCTTT. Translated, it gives CASTGGGTEAFF.

CDR3 protein: CASALVISSNQPQHF. The DNA of the CDR3 is TGTGCCAGCGCCCTAGTAATAAGTAGCAATCAGCCCCAGCATTTT. This rearrangement joins TRBV28 to TRBJ1-5; D is undetermined. V was trimmed by 8 bases and J by 0 bases, leaving 14 bases between them. Looked up from germline, CDR1 is MDHEN and CDR2 is SYDVKM. The CDR3 sequence is 15 residues long.

DNA for the CDR3: TGTGCCAGCAGTTTACAGGCTGAGACCCAGTACTTC. It yields the protein CASSLQAETQYF. The V and J genes are TRBV28 and TRBJ2-5; D remains unclear. The V gene's germline CDR1 is MDHEN and CDR2 SYDVKM. There are 12 residues in the CDR3. V gave up 2 bases and J gave up 5 bases, with 6 bases separating them.

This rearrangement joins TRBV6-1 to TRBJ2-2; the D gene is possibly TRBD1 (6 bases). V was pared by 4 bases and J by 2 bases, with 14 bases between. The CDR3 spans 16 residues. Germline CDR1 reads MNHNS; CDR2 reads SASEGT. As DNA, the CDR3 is TGTGCCAGCAGTGTCCTCCCGGGACAAAACACCGGGGAGCTGTTTTTT. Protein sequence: CASSVLPGQNTGELFF.

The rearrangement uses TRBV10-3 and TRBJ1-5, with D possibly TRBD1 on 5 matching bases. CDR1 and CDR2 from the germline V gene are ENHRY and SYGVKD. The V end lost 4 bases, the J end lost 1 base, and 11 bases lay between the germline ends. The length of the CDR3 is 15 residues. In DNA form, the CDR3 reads TGTGCCATCAGTGTCGGGGGGATAAGCAATCAGCCCCAGCATTTT. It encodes CAISVGGISNQPQHF.

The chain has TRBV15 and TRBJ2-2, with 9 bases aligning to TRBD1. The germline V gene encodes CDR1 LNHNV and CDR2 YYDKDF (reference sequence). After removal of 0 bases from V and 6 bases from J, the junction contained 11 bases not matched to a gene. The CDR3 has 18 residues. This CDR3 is CATSRDPLTGGVAGELFF. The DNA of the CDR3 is TGTGCCACCAGCAGAGACCCGCTGACAGGGGGAGTTGCCGGGGAGCTGTTTTTT.

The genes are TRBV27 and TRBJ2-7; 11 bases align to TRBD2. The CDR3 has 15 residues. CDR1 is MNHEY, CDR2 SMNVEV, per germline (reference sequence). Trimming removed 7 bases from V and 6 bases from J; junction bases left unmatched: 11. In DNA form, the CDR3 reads TGTGCCAGCACGCCCGGACTAGCGGGTTCAGGCGAGCAGTACTTC. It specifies CASTPGLAGSGEQYF.

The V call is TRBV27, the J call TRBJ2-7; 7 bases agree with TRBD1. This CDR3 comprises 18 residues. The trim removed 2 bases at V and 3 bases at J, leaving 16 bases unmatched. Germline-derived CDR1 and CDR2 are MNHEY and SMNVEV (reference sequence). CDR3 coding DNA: TGTGCCAGCAGTTTAATTGGGGACAGTATCGGGCGGTACTACGAGCAGTACTTC. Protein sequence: CASSLIGDSIGRYYEQYF.